Detailed here is one TCR beta chain. What it binds is unknown. At colonoscopy, a blood sample was also collected. Germline V gives CDR1 SQVTM, CDR2 ANQGSEA. V was cut by 6 bases and J by 3 bases, with 14 bases left in between. The CDR3 covers 13 residues. The entry originates in a study of pediatric ulcerative colitis. Study-level points and caveats: All ulcerative colitis patients, but no controls, carried a couple of rectal clonotypes. In rectum, acute severe colitis had expanded clones and less diversity.

Using immunoSEQ multiplex PCR, the repertoire was profiled, and TCRdb retains in-frame clones only, with some absent. The sample has around 64,000 clones; roughly 90% are singletons. This sequence joins TRBV29-1 and TRBJ1-1; the D is unclear. Input material: blood. The clonotype comes from a boy younger than 18 with severe ulcerative colitis. CDR3 coding DNA: TGCAGCGTGGCCGGGCTATACTACACTGAAGCTTTCTTT. Its translation: CSVAGLYYTEAFF.